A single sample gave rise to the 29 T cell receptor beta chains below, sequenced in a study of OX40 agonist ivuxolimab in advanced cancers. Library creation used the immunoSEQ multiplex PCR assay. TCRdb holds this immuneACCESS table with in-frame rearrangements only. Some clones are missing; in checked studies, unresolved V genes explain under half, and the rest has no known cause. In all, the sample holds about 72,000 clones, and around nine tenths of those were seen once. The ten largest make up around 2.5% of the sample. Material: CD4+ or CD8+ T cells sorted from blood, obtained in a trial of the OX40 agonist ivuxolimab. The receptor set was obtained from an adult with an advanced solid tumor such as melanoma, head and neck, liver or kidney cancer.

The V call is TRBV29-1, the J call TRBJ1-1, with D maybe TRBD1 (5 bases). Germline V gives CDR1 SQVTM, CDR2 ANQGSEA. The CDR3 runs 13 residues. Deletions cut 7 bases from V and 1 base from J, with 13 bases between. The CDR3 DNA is TGCAGCGCCGGGATGGGGACGAACACTGAAGCTTTCTTT. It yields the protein CSAGMGTNTEAFF.

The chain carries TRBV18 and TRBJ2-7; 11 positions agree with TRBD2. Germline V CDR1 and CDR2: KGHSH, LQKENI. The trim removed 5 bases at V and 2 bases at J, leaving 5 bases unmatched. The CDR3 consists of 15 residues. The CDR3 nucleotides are TGTGCCAGCTCAGCCGGGACTAGCGGAACCTACGAGCAGTACTTC. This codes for CASSAGTSGTYEQYF.

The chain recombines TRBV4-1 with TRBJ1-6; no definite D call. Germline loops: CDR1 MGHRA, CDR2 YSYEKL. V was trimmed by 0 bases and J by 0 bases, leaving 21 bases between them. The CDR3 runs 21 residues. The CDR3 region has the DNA TGCGCCAGCAGCCAAGATTCTGCGTCCCAGGACCTTTTCTCCTATAATTCACCCCTCCACTTT. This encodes CASSQDSASQDLFSYNSPLHF.

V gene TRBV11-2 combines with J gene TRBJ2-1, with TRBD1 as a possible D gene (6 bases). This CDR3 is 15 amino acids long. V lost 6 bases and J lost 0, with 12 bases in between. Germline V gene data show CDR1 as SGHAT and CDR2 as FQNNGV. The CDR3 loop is CASSRTGNSYNEQFF. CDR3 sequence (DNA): TGTGCCAGCAGTCGTACAGGGAACTCCTACAATGAGCAGTTCTTC.

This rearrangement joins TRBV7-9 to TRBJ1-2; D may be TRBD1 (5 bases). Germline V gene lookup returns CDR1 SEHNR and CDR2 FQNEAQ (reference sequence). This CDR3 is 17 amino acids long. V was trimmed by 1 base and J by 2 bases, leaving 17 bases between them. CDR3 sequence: CASSLVIGTRENYGYTF. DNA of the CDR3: TGTGCCAGCAGCTTAGTAATCGGGACGAGGGAGAACTATGGCTACACCTTC.

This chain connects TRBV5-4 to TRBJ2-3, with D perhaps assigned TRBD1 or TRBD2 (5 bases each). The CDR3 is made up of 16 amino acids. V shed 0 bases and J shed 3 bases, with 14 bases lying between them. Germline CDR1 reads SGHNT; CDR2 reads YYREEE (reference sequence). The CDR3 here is CASSLGGAEITDTQYF. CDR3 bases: TGTGCCAGCAGCTTGGGAGGGGCCGAGATTACAGATACGCAGTATTTT.

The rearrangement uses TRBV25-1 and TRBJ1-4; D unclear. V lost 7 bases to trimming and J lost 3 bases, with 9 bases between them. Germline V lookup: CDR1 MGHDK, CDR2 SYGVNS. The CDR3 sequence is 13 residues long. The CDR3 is CASKWGANEKLFF. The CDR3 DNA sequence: TGTGCCAGCAAGTGGGGAGCTAATGAAAAACTGTTTTTT.

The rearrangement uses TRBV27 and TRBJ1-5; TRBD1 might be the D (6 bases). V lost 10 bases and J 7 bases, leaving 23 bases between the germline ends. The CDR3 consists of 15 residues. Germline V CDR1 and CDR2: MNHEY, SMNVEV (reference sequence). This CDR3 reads CATRVGGGRWQPQHF. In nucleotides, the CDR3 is TGTGCCACCAGAGTAGGGGGGGGGAGGTGGCAGCCCCAGCATTTT.

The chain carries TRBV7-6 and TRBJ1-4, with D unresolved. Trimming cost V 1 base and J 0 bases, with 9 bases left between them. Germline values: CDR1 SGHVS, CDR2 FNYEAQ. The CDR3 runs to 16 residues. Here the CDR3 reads CASSLGPATTNEKLFF. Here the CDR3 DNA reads TGTGCCAGCAGCTTAGGGCCCGCGACAACTAATGAAAAACTGTTTTTT.

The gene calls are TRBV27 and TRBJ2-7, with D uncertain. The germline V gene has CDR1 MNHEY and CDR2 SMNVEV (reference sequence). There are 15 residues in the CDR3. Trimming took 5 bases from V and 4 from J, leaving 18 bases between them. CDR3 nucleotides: TGTGCCAGCAGTCCTTACGTCGGAACCGTATACGAGCAGTACTTC. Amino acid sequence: CASSPYVGTVYEQYF.

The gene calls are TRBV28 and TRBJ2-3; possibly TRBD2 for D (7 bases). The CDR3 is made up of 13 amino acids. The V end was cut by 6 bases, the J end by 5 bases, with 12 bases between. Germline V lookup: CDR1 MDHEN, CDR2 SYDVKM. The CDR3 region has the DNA TGTGCCAGCAGGGGGGGGGCAATAGATACGCAGTATTTT. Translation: CASRGGAIDTQYF.

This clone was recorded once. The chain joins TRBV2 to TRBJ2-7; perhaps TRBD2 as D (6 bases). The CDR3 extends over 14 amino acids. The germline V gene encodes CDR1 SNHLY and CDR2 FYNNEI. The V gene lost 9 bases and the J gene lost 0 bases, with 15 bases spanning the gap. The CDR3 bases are TGTGCCAGTGCCCGGGACTCCAGCTCCTACGAGCAGTACTTC. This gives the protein CASARDSSSYEQYF.

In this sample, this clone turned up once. For the CDR3, the DNA is TGTGCCAGCAGCTTCCGGGACCCCCGCAATGAGCAGTTCTTC. It specifies CASSFRDPRNEQFF. The V and J genes are TRBV7-2 and TRBJ2-1; D possibly uses TRBD1 or TRBD2 (5 bases each). The CDR3 is made up of 14 amino acids. CDR1 and CDR2 from the germline V gene are SGHTA and FQGNSA. V dropped 3 bases and J dropped 6 bases, with 12 bases sitting between them.

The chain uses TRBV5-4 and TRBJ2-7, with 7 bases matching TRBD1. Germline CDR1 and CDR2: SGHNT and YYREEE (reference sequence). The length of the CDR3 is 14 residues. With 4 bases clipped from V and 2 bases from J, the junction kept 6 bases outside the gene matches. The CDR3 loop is CASSNRDRPYEQYF. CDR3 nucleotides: TGTGCCAGCAGCAACCGGGACAGACCCTACGAGCAGTACTTC.

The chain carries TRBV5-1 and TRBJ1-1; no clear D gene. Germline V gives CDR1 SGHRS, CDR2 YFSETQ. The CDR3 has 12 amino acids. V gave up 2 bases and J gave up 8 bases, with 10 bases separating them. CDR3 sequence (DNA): TGCGCCAGCAGCTTCGTGGACGGGGAAGCTTTCTTT. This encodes CASSFVDGEAFF.

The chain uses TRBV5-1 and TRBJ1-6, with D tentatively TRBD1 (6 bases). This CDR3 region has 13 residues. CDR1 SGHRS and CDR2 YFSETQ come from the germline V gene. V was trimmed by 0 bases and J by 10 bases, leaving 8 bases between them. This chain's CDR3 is CASSLAGDSPLHF. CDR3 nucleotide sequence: TGCGCCAGCAGCTTGGCAGGGGACTCACCCCTCCACTTT. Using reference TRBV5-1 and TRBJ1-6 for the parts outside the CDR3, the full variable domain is KAGVTQTPRYLIKTRGQQVTLSCSPISGHRSVSWYQQTPGQGLQFLFEYFSETQRNKGNFPGRFSGRQFSNSRSEMNVSTLELGDSALYLCASSLAGDSPLHFGNGTRLTVT.

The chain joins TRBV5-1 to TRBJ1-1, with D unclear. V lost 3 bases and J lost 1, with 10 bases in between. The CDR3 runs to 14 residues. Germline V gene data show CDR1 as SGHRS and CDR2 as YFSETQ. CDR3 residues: CASSWAGGNTEAFF. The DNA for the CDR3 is TGCGCCAGCAGCTGGGCAGGAGGGAACACTGAAGCTTTCTTT. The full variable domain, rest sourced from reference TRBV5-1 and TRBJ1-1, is KAGVTQTPRYLIKTRGQQVTLSCSPISGHRSVSWYQQTPGQGLQFLFEYFSETQRNKGNFPGRFSGRQFSNSRSEMNVSTLELGDSALYLCASSWAGGNTEAFFGQGTRLTVV.

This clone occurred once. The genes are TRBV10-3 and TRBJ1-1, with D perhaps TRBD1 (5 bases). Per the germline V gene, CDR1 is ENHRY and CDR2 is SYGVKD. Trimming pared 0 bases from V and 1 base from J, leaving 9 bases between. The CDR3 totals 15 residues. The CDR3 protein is CAISESRQGNTEAFF. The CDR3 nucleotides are TGTGCCATCAGTGAGTCTAGGCAGGGGAACACTGAAGCTTTCTTT.

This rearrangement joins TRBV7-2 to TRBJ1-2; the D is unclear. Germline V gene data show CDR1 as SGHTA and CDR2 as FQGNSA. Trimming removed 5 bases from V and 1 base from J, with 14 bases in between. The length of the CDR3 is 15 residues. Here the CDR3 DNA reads TGTGCCAGCAGCCGTGACGGACGAAATAACTATGGCTACACCTTC. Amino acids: CASSRDGRNNYGYTF.

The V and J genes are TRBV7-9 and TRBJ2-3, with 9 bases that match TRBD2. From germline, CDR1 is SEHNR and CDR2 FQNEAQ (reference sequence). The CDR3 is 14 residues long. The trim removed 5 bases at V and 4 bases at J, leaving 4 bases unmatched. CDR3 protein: CASSSRTSADTQYF. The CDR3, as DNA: TGTGCCAGCAGCAGTCGGACTAGCGCAGATACGCAGTATTTT.

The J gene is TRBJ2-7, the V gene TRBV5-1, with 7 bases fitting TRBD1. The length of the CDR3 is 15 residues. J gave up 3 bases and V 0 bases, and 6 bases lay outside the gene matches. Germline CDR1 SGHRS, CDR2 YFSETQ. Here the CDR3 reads CASSLADGTDYEQYF. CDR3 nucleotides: TGCGCCAGCAGCTTGGCCGATGGGACAGACTACGAGCAGTACTTC.

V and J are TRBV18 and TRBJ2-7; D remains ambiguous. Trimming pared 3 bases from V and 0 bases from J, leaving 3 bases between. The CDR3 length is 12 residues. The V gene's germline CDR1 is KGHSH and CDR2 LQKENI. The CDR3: CASSPSSYEQYF. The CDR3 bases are TGTGCCAGCTCACCTTCCTCCTACGAGCAGTACTTC.

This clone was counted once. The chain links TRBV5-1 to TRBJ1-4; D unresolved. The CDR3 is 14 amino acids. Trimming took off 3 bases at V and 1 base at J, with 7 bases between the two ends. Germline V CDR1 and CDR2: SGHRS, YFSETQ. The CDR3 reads CASSSQRTNEKLFF. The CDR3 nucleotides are TGCGCCAGCAGCTCACAGAGAACTAATGAAAAACTGTTTTTT.

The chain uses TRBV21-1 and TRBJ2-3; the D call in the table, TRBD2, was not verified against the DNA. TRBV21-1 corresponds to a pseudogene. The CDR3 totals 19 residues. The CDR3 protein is CASSKAPTWRDRREDTQYF. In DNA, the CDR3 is TGTGCCAGCAGCAAAGCACCGACATGGAGGGACCGACGCGAAGATACGCAGTATTTT.

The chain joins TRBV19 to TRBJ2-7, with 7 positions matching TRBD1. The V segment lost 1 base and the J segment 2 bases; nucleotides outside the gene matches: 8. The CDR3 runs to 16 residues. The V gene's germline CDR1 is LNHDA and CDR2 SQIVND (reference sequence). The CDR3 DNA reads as TGTGCCAGTAGTATAGCCCCATACAGGGGACCCTACGAGCAGTACTTC. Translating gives CASSIAPYRGPYEQYF. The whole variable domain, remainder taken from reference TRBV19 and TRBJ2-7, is DGGITQSPKYLFRKEGQNVTLSCEQNLNHDAMYWYRQDPGQGLRLIYYSQIVNDFQKGDIAEGYSVSREKKESFPLTVTSAQKNPTAFYLCASSIAPYRGPYEQYFGPGTRLTVT.

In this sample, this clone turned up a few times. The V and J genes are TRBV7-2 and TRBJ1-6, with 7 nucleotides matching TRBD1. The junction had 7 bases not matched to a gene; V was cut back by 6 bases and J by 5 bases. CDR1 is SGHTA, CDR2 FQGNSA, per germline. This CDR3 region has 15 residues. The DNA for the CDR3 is TGTGCCAGCAGGTATTCCGGGACAGATAATTCACCCCTCCACTTT. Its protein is CASRYSGTDNSPLHF.

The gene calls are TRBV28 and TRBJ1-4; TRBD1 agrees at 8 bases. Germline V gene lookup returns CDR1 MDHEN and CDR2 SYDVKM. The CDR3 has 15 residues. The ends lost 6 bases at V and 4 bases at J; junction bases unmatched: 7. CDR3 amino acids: CASSRGTGFNEKLFF. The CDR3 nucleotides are TGTGCCAGCAGCCGGGGGACAGGATTTAATGAAAAACTGTTTTTT.

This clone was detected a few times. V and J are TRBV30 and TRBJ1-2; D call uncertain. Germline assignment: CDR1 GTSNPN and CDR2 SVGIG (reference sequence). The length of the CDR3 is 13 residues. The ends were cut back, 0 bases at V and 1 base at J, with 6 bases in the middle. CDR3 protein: CAWSVFINYGYTF. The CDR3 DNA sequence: TGTGCCTGGAGTGTCTTTATTAACTATGGCTACACCTTC.

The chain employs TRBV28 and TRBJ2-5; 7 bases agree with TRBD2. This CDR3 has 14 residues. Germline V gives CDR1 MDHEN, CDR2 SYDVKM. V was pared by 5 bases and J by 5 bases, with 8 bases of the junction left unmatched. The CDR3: CASSPPGLPETQYF. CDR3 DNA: TGTGCCAGCAGTCCCCCGGGACTACCTGAGACCCAGTACTTC.